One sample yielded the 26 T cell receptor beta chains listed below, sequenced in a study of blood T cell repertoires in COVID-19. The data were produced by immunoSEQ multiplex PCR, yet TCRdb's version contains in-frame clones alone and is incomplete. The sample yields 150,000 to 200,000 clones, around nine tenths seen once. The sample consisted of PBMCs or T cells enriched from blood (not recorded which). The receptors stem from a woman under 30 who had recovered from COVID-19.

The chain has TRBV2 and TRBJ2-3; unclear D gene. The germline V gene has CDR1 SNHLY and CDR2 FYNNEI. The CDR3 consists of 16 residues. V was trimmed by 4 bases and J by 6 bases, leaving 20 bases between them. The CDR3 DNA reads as TGTGCCAGCAGTGGGCGGTCCCTAATAGCCCCCGATACGCAGTATTTT. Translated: CASSGRSLIAPDTQYF.

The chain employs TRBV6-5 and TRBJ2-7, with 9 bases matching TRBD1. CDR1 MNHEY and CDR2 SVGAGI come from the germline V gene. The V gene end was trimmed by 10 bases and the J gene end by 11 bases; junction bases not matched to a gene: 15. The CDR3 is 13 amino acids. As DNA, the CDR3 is TGTGCCACCACTCGGACAGGGGCTGGGCTGGAGTACTTC. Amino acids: CATTRTGAGLEYF.

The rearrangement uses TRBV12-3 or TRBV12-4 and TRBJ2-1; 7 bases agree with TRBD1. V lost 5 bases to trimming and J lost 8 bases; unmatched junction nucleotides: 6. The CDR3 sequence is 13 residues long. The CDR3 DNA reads TGTGCCAGCAGTCTGCGACAGGGCTATGAGCAGTTCTTC. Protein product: CASSLRQGYEQFF.

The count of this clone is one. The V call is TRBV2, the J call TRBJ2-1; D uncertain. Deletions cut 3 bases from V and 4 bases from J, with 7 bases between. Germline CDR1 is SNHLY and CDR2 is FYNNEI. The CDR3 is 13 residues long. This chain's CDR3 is CASSDVRYNEQFF. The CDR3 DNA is TGTGCCAGCAGTGACGTCCGTTACAATGAGCAGTTCTTC. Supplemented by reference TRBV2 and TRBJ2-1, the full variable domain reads EPEVTQTPSHQVTQMGQEVILRCVPISNHLYFYWYRQILGQKVEFLVSFYNNEISEKSEIFDDQFSVERPDGSNFTLKIRSTKLEDSAMYFCASSDVRYNEQFFGPGTRLTVL.

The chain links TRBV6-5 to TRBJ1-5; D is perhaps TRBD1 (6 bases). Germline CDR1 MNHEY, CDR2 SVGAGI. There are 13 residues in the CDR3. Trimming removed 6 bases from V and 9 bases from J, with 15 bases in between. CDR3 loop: CASRPEQGRPQHF. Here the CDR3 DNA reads TGTGCCAGCAGGCCTGAACAGGGAAGGCCCCAGCATTTT.

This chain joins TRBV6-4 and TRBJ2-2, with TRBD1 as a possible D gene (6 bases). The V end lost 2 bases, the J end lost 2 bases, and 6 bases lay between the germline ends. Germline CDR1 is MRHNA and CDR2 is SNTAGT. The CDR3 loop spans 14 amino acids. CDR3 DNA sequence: TGTGCCAGCAGTGACGGGACAAACACCGGGGAGCTGTTTTTT. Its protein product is CASSDGTNTGELFF.

CDR3 region: CASSLTRGGTDTQYF. CDR3 in DNA: TGCGCCAGCAGCTTAACGCGGGGGGGCACAGATACGCAGTATTTT. This rearrangement joins TRBV5-1 to TRBJ2-3, with 8 positions matching TRBD2. The ends lost 2 bases at V and 1 base at J; junction bases unmatched: 3. This CDR3 comprises 15 residues. The germline V gene has CDR1 SGHRS and CDR2 YFSETQ.

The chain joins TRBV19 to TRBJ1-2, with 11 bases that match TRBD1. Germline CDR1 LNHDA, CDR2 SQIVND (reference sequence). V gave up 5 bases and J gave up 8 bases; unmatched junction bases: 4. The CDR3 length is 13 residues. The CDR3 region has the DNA TGTGCCAGTAGTGGGACAGGGGGTGGAGGCTACACCTTC. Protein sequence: CASSGTGGGGYTF.

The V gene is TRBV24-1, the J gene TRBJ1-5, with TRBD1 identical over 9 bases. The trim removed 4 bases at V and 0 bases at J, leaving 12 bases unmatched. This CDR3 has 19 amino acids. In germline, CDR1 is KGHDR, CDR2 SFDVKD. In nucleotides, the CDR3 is TGTGCCACCAGTGAAACCCCCGGACAGGGGAAGAATAGCAATCAGCCCCAGCATTTT. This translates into CATSETPGQGKNSNQPQHF.

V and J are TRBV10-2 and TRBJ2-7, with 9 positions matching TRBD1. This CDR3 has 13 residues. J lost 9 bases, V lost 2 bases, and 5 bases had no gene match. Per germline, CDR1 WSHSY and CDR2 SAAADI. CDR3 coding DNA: TGCGCCAGCAGTGAGGACAACAGGGGGCTGCAGTACTTC. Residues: CASSEDNRGLQYF.

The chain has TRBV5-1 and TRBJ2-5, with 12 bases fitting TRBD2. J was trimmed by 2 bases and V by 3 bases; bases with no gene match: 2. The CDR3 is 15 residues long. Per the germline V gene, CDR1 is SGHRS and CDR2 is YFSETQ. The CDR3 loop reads CASSWTSGIQETQYF. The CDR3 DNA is TGCGCCAGCAGCTGGACTAGCGGGATTCAAGAGACCCAGTACTTC. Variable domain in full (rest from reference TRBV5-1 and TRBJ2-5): KAGVTQTPRYLIKTRGQQVTLSCSPISGHRSVSWYQQTPGQGLQFLFEYFSETQRNKGNFPGRFSGRQFSNSRSEMNVSTLELGDSALYLCASSWTSGIQETQYFGPGTRLLVL.

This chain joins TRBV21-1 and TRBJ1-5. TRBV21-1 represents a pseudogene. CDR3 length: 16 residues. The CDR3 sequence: CASSKAREKGWQPQHF. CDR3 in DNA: TGTGCCAGCAGCAAAGCGCGGGAAAAGGGGTGGCAGCCCCAGCATTTT.

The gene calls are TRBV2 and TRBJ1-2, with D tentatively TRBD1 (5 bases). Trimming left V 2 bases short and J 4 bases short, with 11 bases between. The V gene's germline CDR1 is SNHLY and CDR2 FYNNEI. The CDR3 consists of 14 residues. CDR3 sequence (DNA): TGTGCCAGCAGTGAACAGACAGAGCTCTATGGCTACACCTTC. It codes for CASSEQTELYGYTF.

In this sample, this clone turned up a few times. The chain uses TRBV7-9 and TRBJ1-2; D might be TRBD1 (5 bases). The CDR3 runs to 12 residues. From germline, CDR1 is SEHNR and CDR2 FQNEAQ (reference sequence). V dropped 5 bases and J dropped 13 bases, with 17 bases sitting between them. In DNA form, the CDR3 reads TGTGCCAGCAGCCGAGGGGAGGGGTTTTCCACCTTC. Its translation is CASSRGEGFSTF.

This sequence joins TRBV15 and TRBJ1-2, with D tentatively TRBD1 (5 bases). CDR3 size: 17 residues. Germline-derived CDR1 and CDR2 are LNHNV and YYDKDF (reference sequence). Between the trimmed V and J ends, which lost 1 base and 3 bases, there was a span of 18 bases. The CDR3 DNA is TGTGCCACCAGCAGAGGAGTTGGGGGGGGAACCCACTATGGCTACACCTTC. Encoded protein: CATSRGVGGGTHYGYTF. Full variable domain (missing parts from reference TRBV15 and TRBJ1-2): DAMVIQNPRYQVTQFGKPVTLSCSQTLNHNVMYWYQQKSSQAPKLLFHYYDKDFNNEADTPDNFQSRRPNTSFCFLDIRSPGLGDTAMYLCATSRGVGGGTHYGYTFGSGTRLTVV.

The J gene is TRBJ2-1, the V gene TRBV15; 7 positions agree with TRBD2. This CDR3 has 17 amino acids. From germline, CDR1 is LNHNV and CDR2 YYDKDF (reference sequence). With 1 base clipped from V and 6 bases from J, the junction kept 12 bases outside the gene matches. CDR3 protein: CATSRGPREVGSNEQFF. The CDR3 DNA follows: TGTGCCACCAGCAGAGGGCCCCGGGAGGTGGGTAGCAATGAGCAGTTCTTC.

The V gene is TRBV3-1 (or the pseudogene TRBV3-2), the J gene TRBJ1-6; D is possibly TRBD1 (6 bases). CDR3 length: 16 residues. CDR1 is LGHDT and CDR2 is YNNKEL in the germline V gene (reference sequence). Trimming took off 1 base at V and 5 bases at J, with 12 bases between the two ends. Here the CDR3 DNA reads TGTGCCAGCAGCCAAGCTCCAGGGGTCAATAATTCACCCCTCCACTTT. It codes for CASSQAPGVNNSPLHF.

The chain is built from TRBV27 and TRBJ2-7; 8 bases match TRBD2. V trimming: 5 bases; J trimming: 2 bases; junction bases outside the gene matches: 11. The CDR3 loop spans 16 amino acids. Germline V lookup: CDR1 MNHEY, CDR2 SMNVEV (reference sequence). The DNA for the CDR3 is TGTGCCAGCAGTCCACACGGTAGCGGGAAGCCCTACGAGCAGTACTTC. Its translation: CASSPHGSGKPYEQYF.

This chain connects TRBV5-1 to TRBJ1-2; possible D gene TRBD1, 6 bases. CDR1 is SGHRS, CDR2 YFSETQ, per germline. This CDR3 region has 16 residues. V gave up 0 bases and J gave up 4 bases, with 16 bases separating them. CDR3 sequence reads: CASSLARPGAIYGYTF. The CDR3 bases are TGCGCCAGCAGCTTGGCCCGGCCAGGGGCGATCTATGGCTACACCTTC.

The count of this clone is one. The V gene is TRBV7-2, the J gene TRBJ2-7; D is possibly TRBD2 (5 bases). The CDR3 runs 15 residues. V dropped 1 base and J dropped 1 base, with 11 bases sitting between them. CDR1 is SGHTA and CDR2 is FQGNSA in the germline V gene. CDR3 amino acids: CASSLGGLRSYEQYF. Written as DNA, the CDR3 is TGTGCCAGCAGCTTAGGCGGGTTACGATCCTACGAGCAGTACTTC.

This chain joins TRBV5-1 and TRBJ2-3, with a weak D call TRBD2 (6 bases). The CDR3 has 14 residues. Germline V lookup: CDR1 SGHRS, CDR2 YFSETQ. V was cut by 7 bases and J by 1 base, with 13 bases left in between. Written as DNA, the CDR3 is TGCGCCAGCGGATCTAGCGACGGCACAGATACGCAGTATTTT. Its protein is CASGSSDGTDTQYF. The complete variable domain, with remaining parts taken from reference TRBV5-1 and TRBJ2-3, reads KAGVTQTPRYLIKTRGQQVTLSCSPISGHRSVSWYQQTPGQGLQFLFEYFSETQRNKGNFPGRFSGRQFSNSRSEMNVSTLELGDSALYLCASGSSDGTDTQYFGPGTRLTVL.

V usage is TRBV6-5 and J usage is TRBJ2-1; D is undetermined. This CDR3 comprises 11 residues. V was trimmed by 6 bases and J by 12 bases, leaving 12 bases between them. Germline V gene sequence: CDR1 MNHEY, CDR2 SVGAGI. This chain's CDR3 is CASRELLGQFF. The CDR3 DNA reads TGTGCCAGCAGGGAGCTCCTTGGGCAGTTCTTC.

The CDR3 is CATSARVEQFF. In DNA form, the CDR3 reads TGTGCCACCTCAGCGAGAGTTGAGCAGTTCTTC. This chain uses TRBV15 with TRBJ2-1; D is ambiguous. Between the trimmed V and J ends, which lost 8 bases and 9 bases, there was a span of 11 bases. Germline loops: CDR1 LNHNV, CDR2 YYDKDF (reference sequence). This CDR3 has 11 residues.

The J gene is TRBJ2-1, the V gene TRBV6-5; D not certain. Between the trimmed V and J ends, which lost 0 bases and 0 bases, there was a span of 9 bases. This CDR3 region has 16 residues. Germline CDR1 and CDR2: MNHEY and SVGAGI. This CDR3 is CASSYSPESSYNEQFF. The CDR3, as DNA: TGTGCCAGCAGTTACTCGCCTGAGAGCTCCTACAATGAGCAGTTCTTC.

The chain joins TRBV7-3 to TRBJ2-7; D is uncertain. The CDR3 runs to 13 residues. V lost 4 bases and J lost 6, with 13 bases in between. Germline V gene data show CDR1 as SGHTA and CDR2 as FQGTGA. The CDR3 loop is CASSCRNNSEQYF. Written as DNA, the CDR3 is TGTGCCAGCAGCTGCCGCAATAACTCCGAGCAGTACTTC.

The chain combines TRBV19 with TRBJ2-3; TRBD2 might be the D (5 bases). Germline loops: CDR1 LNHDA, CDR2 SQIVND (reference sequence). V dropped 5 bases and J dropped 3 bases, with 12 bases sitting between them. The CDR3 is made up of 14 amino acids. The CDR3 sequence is CASSYGLQTDTQYF. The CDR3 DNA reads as TGTGCCAGTAGTTATGGACTCCAGACAGATACGCAGTATTTT.